This T cell receptor (beta chain) was identified during a study of cytomegalovirus exposure and HLA in healthy donors. Overall study context: As an earlier analysis found, roughly 180 million T cells yielded 90 million to 140 million unique TCR beta sequences.

General study results and limits: TCR beta V segments were, for the most part, productive about 87% or about 30% of the time in an earlier analysis. Some V segments could not be told apart, so they were left out, TRBV6-2 and TRBV6-3 among them. Cytomegalovirus-associated status was assigned to fewer than 200 TCR beta chains.

Primers: 60 Vbeta forward and 13 Jbeta reverse. Data came from immunoSEQ multiplex PCR; TCRdb stores just in-frame clones and leaves some out. The sample has 30,000 to 45,000 clones, more than 80% seen once; the top ten hold about 10%. About this clone: Its antigen is unidentified.

The V gene's germline CDR1 is MNHEY and CDR2 SVGAGI. This CDR3 contains 14 residues. V shed 6 bases and J 4 bases; nucleotides not matched to a gene: 5. Material: PBMCs. The chain is built from TRBV6-5 and TRBJ2-7, with 11 bases that match TRBD2. This TCR was sampled from a woman between 35 and 50 years old in good health and CMV-seropositive. The CDR3 nucleotides are TGTGCCAGCAGGGCTACTAGCGGGGGATACGAGCAGTACTTC. Translating gives CASRATSGGYEQYF.